This is a list of T cell receptor beta chains from one sample in a study of CD8+ T cells in alopecia areata. Generated by immunoSEQ multiplex PCR, the TCRdb table keeps only in-frame clones and is missing some. The sample contains approximately 150,000 clones, approximately 60% of which appear only once. Sequenced material: CD4+ T cells sorted from blood, taken at week 24, from a patient treated with tofacitinib. These receptors originate from a human donor with alopecia areata. CDR3s include the opening cysteine and the closing phenylalanine or tryptophan. D genes are given only for firm matches. Only some rows state a clone size, as once, few, many or a class for expanded clones.

>14|TRBV27|TRBJ2-3|-|few
TGTGCCAGCAGTTTATACTACCCCACAGATACGCAGTATTTT
CASSLYYPTDTQYF
>11|TRBV30|TRBJ2-4|-|-
TGTGCCTGGAGTGTGGGGAACATTCAGTACTTC
CAWSVGNIQYF
>16|TRBV23-1|TRBJ1-6|-|once
TGCGCCAGCAGTCAATCAATCGGGCAGGAGAATTCACCCCTCCACTTT
CASSQSIGQENSPLHF
>14|TRBV23-1|TRBJ1-5|-|-
TGCGCCAGCAGTCTAAGGAGTAGCAATCAGCCCCAGCATTTT
CASSLRSSNQPQHF
>12|TRBV6-5|TRBJ1-2|-|-
TGTGCCAGCAGGGACTCGGTTCGAGGCTACACCTTC
CASRDSVRGYTF
>14|TRBV10-3|TRBJ1-2|TRBD1|few
TGTGCCATCAGAACCGGGACAGGGCCCTATGGCTACACCTTC
CAIRTGTGPYGYTF
>15|TRBV6-5|TRBJ1-6|-|few
TGTGCCAGCAAAGAACAGGGCTCCTATAATTCACCCCTCCACTTT
CASKEQGSYNSPLHF
>13|TRBV6-1|TRBJ1-5|-|-
TGTGCCAGCAGTTATGACGGACCACAGCCCCAGCATTTT
CASSYDGPQPQHF
>13|TRBV30|TRBJ2-6|-|-
TGTGCCTGGAGTTCAGTTATGGGCAACGTCCTGACTTTC
CAWSSVMGNVLTF
>14|TRBV29-1|TRBJ1-2|TRBD1|-
TGCAGCGTTGAAGTGGGACAGGGCATTTATGGCTACACCTTC
CSVEVGQGIYGYTF
>16|TRBV7-2|TRBJ2-1|TRBD2|-
TGTGCCAGCAGCTCCCTGGCGGGGGGCCGGAGGGATGAGCAGTTCTTC
CASSSLAGGRRDEQFF
>15|TRBV7-9|TRBJ1-5|-|-
TGTGCCAGCAGCTTAGCGGAGGCAGACAATCAGCCCCAGCATTTT
CASSLAEADNQPQHF
>13|TRBV7-9|TRBJ1-1|-|-
TGTGCCAGCAGCTTACGGGAGGAAGCTGAAGCTTTCTTT
CASSLREEAEAFF
>13|TRBV29-1|TRBJ1-1|-|-
TGCAGCGTTACGGGGATTCTGGCCACTGAAGCTTTCTTT
CSVTGILATEAFF
>14|TRBV30|TRBJ2-3|TRBD1|-
TGTGCCTGGAGCCTCGGACAGGCCACAGATACGCAGTATTTT
CAWSLGQATDTQYF
>15|TRBV5-6|TRBJ2-4|-|-
TGTGCCAGCAGCTTGGCCCTACGATCGACGAACATTCAGTACTTC
CASSLALRSTNIQYF
>11|TRBV7-6|TRBJ2-7|-|few
TGTGCCAGCAGCGAGTACTACGAGCAGTACTTC
CASSEYYEQYF
>15|TRBV30|TRBJ2-1|TRBD2|few
TGTGCCTGGAGTGCCCAAGCGGGGGTTTACAATGAGCAGTTCTTC
CAWSAQAGVYNEQFF
>13|TRBV29-1|TRBJ1-2|-|-
TGCAGCGTCAAGGCGGGGGAGGACTATGGCTACACCTTC
CSVKAGEDYGYTF
>12|TRBV19|TRBJ1-1|-|few
TGTGCCAGTAGTGTCCCGCGGTCGGAAGCTTTCTTT
CASSVPRSEAFF
>14|TRBV29-1|TRBJ1-2|TRBD1|few
TGCAGCGTTGAAGCAGGGGGCCGTAACTATGGCTACACCTTC
CSVEAGGRNYGYTF
>15|TRBV5-1|TRBJ2-5|-|-
TGCGCCAGCAGCAAGATTCCGGGGCGCGAAGAGACCCAGTACTTC
CASSKIPGREETQYF
>14|TRBV29-1|TRBJ2-7|-|-
TGCAGCGTAGCCACAGCAGGACACTACTACGAGCAGTACTTC
CSVATAGHYYEQYF
>14|TRBV10-3|TRBJ2-5|-|few
TGTGCCATCAGTGAGCGGTCGGGGGAGGAGACCCAGTACTTC
CAISERSGEETQYF
>13|TRBV6-1|TRBJ1-2|-|few
TGTGCCAGCAGTTATCAGGGGAATCAGGGCTACACCTTC
CASSYQGNQGYTF
>11|TRBV20-1|TRBJ1-6|-|-
TGCAGTGCTAGTCCGGATTCACCCCTCCACTTT
CSASPDSPLHF
>11|TRBV20-1|TRBJ2-3|-|-
TGCAGTGCTGCAACCGGGGATACGCAGTATTTT
CSAATGDTQYF
>15|TRBV5-1|TRBJ2-5|-|-
TGCGCCAGCAGCTTGGATGTAGGGGCCCAAGAGACCCAGTACTTC
CASSLDVGAQETQYF
>15|TRBV6-1|TRBJ2-2|-|-
-
CASSSSQGGTGELFF
>14|TRBV6-1|TRBJ2-7|TRBD1|-
TGTGCCAGCAGTCCGGACAGGGGGCGGTACGAGCAGTACTTC
CASSPDRGRYEQYF
>14|TRBV7-9|TRBJ2-4|TRBD1|-
TGTGCCAGCAGCTTAGATACAGGGGCGAACATTCAGTACTTC
CASSLDTGANIQYF
>15|TRBV27|TRBJ2-2|-|-
TGTGCCAGCAGCTCGGGACTCCTAGGGACCGGGGAGCTGTTTTTT
CASSSGLLGTGELFF
>15|TRBV10-3|TRBJ2-7|TRBD1|few
TGTGCCATCAGTGGCCCGGGACAGGGTAACGGCGAGCAGTACTTC
CAISGPGQGNGEQYF
>13|TRBV7-7|TRBJ2-1|-|once
TGTGCTAGCAGCTCTTCTACCTACAATGAGCAGTTCTTC
CASSSSTYNEQFF
>15|TRBV5-1|TRBJ2-7|-|-
TGCGCCAGCAGCTTGGGAGGGGCATGGGGATACGAGCAGTACTTC
CASSLGGAWGYEQYF
>13|TRBV29-1|TRBJ2-6|-|few
TGCAGCGTTGCGGATTTTGGGGCCAACGTCCTGACTTTC
CSVADFGANVLTF
>13|TRBV5-1|TRBJ1-2|-|-
TGCGCCAGCAGCTCACAGGGAGACTATGGCTACACCTTC
CASSSQGDYGYTF
>12|TRBV29-1|TRBJ2-7|-|-
TGCAGCGTTGTTAGGGGGAACTACGAGCAGTACTTC
CSVVRGNYEQYF
>13|TRBV4-1|TRBJ2-5|-|-
TGCGCCAGCAGCCAAGCCCCGAGGGAGACCCAGTACTTC
CASSQAPRETQYF
>14|TRBV5-4|TRBJ1-1|TRBD1|-
TGTGCCAGCAGTAACCCAGGGGGGGATTTTGAAGCTTTCTTT
CASSNPGGDFEAFF
>13|TRBV7-9|TRBJ2-4|TRBD2|once
TGTGCCAGCAGCCCGGGACTAGCGGAGAGGAAGTACTTC
CASSPGLAERKYF
>16|TRBV4-1|TRBJ2-1|TRBD2|once
TGCGCCAGCAGCCAATTAGGACTAGCGGGATACAATGAGCAGTTCTTC
CASSQLGLAGYNEQFF
>13|TRBV15|TRBJ2-6|-|-
TGTGCCACCAGCAGCTCTGGGGCCAACGTCCTGACTTTC
CATSSSGANVLTF
>13|TRBV14|TRBJ1-2|-|-
TGTGCCAGCAGCCCTCGTTTATCGGAGGGCTACACCTTC
CASSPRLSEGYTF
>17|TRBV5-1|TRBJ2-3|TRBD1|-
TGCGCCAGCAGCTTGAGGGCCGGGACAGGGTACGCAGATACGCAGTATTTT
CASSLRAGTGYADTQYF
>15|TRBV4-1|TRBJ1-2|TRBD1|-
TGCGCCAGCAGCCAACAGTACAGGGGAGGGAATGGCTACACCTTC
CASSQQYRGGNGYTF